Below, 23 T cell receptor beta chains from the same sample are listed, as sequenced in a study of CD8 T cells in acute hepatitis C reinfection. Time point reported: naive CD8 control sorted from an acute-time-point sample. Profiled with immunoSEQ multiplex PCR; TCRdb holds only in-frame clones, not every one. The repertoire holds about 38,000 clones, approximately 87% seen once, with 0.5% in the top ten. The sequencing sample was made of naive CD8+ T cells from PBMCs. Receptor source: a man aged 25 to 40 with chronic hepatitis C.

V gene TRBV7-9 combines with J gene TRBJ2-3; no definite D call. Germline CDR1 SEHNR, CDR2 FQNEAQ (reference sequence). There are 18 residues in the CDR3. V shed 5 bases and J shed 2 bases, with 23 bases lying between them. CDR3 loop: CASSLDGGHLPFTDTQYF. The CDR3 DNA follows: TGTGCCAGCAGCCTGGACGGTGGCCACCTACCTTTCACAGATACGCAGTATTTT.

The chain has TRBV27 and TRBJ1-2, with D hard to call. Germline V gene lookup returns CDR1 MNHEY and CDR2 SMNVEV (reference sequence). V lost 4 bases to trimming and J lost 1 base, with 10 bases between them. CDR3 length: 14 residues. CDR3 in DNA: TGTGCCAGCAGTTCCCCCCGGGATAACTATGGCTACACCTTC. As protein: CASSSPRDNYGYTF.

The CDR3 region is CSVEGEGLKDGYTF. CDR3 sequence (DNA): TGCAGCGTTGAAGGGGAGGGACTGAAGGATGGCTACACCTTC. This chain links TRBV29-1 with TRBJ1-2; possible D gene TRBD1, 5 bases. CDR1 is SQVTM, CDR2 ANQGSEA, per germline. Trimming cost V 1 base and J 6 bases, with 15 bases left between them. The CDR3 spans 14 residues.

This rearrangement joins TRBV7-9 to TRBJ2-2; D remains ambiguous. Trimming pared 8 bases from V and 3 bases from J, leaving 7 bases between. Germline CDR1 reads SEHNR; CDR2 reads FQNEAQ (reference sequence). CDR3 size: 12 residues. The CDR3: CASPLYTGELFF. Here the CDR3 DNA reads TGTGCCAGCCCCTTATACACCGGGGAGCTGTTTTTT.

The chain employs TRBV7-2 and TRBJ1-2; D remains unclear. V lost 3 bases, J lost 0 bases, and 5 bases lay in between. The CDR3 totals 13 residues. The germline gives CDR1 SGHTA, CDR2 FQGNSA. The CDR3 DNA sequence: TGTGCCAGCAGCTTCGGAACTAACTATGGCTACACCTTC. Translated: CASSFGTNYGYTF. The variable domain in full, with the rest retrieved from reference TRBV7-2 and TRBJ1-2, is GAGVSQSPSNKVTEKGKDVELRCDPISGHTALYWYRQSLGQGLEFLIYFQGNSAPDKSGLPSDRFSAERTGGSVSTLTIQRTQQEDSAVYLCASSFGTNYGYTFGSGTRLTVV.

This clone occurred a few times. This CDR3 is also generated by other DNA sequences in the sample. J is TRBJ2-1 and V is TRBV27; 8 bases match TRBD1. V gave up 5 bases and J gave up 2 bases; unmatched junction bases: 2. Per germline, CDR1 MNHEY and CDR2 SMNVEV (reference sequence). The CDR3 extends over 14 amino acids. Here the CDR3 reads CASSLQGAYNEQFF. The CDR3 nucleotides are TGTGCCAGCAGTCTACAGGGGGCCTACAATGAGCAGTTCTTC.

This rearrangement joins TRBV10-1 to TRBJ2-5; D gene ambiguous. V was shortened by 0 bases and J by 4 bases, with 12 bases between the two germline ends. Germline V gene lookup returns CDR1 WNHNN and CDR2 SYGVQD (reference sequence). The CDR3 runs 15 residues. The CDR3 loop reads CASSESLALGETQYF. In DNA, the CDR3 is TGCGCCAGCAGTGAGTCGTTGGCCCTAGGAGAGACCCAGTACTTC.

There are a few counts of this clone. This chain links TRBV9 with TRBJ1-1; 10 bases are shared with TRBD1. This CDR3 is 14 amino acids long. Germline-derived CDR1 and CDR2 are SGDLS and YYNGEE. The ends lost 3 bases at V and 3 bases at J; junction bases unmatched: 2. Here the CDR3 DNA reads TGTGCCAGCAGCGCCGGGACAGGGGACACTGAAGCTTTCTTT. It yields the protein CASSAGTGDTEAFF.

V gene TRBV27 combines with J gene TRBJ2-7, with D hard to call. The V and J ends lost 4 bases and 5 bases respectively, with 6 bases between them. Germline loops: CDR1 MNHEY, CDR2 SMNVEV (reference sequence). This CDR3 contains 11 residues. CDR3 amino acids: CASSWYDEQYF. CDR3 nucleotide sequence: TGTGCCAGCAGTTGGTATGACGAGCAGTACTTC.

This clone was observed a few times. The J gene is TRBJ1-1, the V gene TRBV19; D gene uncertain. Germline CDR1 reads LNHDA; CDR2 reads SQIVND (reference sequence). Deletions cut 1 base from V and 1 base from J, with 7 bases between. CDR3 length: 14 residues. CDR3 loop: CASSIGRQNTEAFF. In DNA, the CDR3 is TGTGCCAGTAGTATAGGACGGCAGAACACTGAAGCTTTCTTT.

The chain carries TRBV9 and TRBJ2-1; 9 bases agree with TRBD1. Germline CDR1 is SGDLS and CDR2 is YYNGEE. Germline trimming cut 3 bases from V and 4 bases from J; bases unmatched to any gene: 8. The length of the CDR3 is 16 residues. The CDR3 loop reads CASSGSRDREYNEQFF. In nucleotides, the CDR3 is TGTGCCAGCAGCGGTAGCAGGGACAGGGAATACAATGAGCAGTTCTTC.

Only a few counts were recorded for this clone. V and J are TRBV27 and TRBJ2-7, with D unclear. Germline V CDR1 and CDR2: MNHEY, SMNVEV (reference sequence). This CDR3 is built from 11 residues. The V gene lost 3 bases and the J gene lost 5 bases, with 5 bases spanning the gap. The CDR3 DNA reads as TGTGCCAGCAGTTTGGGGAACGAGCAGTACTTC. Translating it yields CASSLGNEQYF.

The rearrangement links TRBV2 to TRBJ2-3; TRBD1 matches at 8 bases. The CDR3 loop spans 16 amino acids. Germline trimming cut 0 bases from V and 5 bases from J; bases unmatched to any gene: 7. Germline V gives CDR1 SNHLY, CDR2 FYNNEI. CDR3 DNA sequence: TGTGCCAGCAGTGAAGCGCGAGGACAGGGTAGAGATACGCAGTATTTT. It is translated as CASSEARGQGRDTQYF.

This clone was seen more than once but under ten times. V is TRBV6-1 and J is TRBJ1-5; no clear D. V lost 6 bases, J lost 3 bases, and 15 bases lay in between. The V gene's germline CDR1 is MNHNS and CDR2 SASEGT. This CDR3 comprises 15 residues. The CDR3 region is CASSGRAKINQPQHF. The CDR3 bases are TGTGCCAGCAGCGGAAGGGCTAAGATCAATCAGCCCCAGCATTTT.

This chain joins TRBV5-1 and TRBJ2-7; TRBD2 matches 14 bases. Germline V gene data show CDR1 as SGHRS and CDR2 as YFSETQ. The CDR3 has 15 residues. V was pared by 4 bases and J by 3 bases, with 3 bases of the junction left unmatched. The CDR3 sequence: CASSTGLAGGYEQYF. DNA of the CDR3: TGCGCCAGCAGCACAGGACTAGCGGGGGGCTACGAGCAGTACTTC.

The rearrangement uses TRBV12-5 and TRBJ2-5, with TRBD1 as a possible D gene (6 bases). Germline lookup yields CDR1 LGHNT and CDR2 FRNRAP. V gave up 1 base and J gave up 3 bases, with 12 bases separating them. The CDR3 spans 15 residues. The CDR3 reads CASGLAPGAEETQYF. CDR3 sequence (DNA): TGTGCTAGTGGTTTGGCCCCAGGGGCCGAAGAGACCCAGTACTTC.

This clone was recorded a few times. The V gene is TRBV2, the J gene TRBJ1-2; D possibly corresponds to TRBD1 (5 bases). CDR1 SNHLY and CDR2 FYNNEI come from the germline V gene. With 9 bases removed from V and 8 bases from J, the gap between germline ends came to 13 bases. The CDR3 has 11 residues. CDR3 sequence reads: CARAQGRGYTF. The CDR3 bases are TGTGCCAGGGCCCAGGGTAGGGGCTACACCTTC.

The rearrangement joins TRBV27 to TRBJ1-1, with TRBD1 as a possible D gene (6 bases). CDR1 and CDR2 (germline): MNHEY, SMNVEV (reference sequence). CDR3 size: 15 residues. V lost 5 bases, J lost 3 bases, and 16 bases lay in between. The CDR3 reads CASSGTQRGDTEAFF. The CDR3 DNA follows: TGTGCCAGCAGTGGGACCCAAAGGGGGGACACTGAAGCTTTCTTT.

The chain is built from TRBV7-2 and TRBJ1-1, with TRBD1 as a possible D gene (5 bases). Germline loops: CDR1 SGHTA, CDR2 FQGNSA. The CDR3 extends over 16 amino acids. V was shortened by 4 bases and J by 6 bases, with 21 bases between the two germline ends. DNA of the CDR3: TGTGCCAGCAGCTCTTCTAAAGGGACGTATTCCGCTGAAGCTTTCTTT. Translation gives CASSSSKGTYSAEAFF. Full variable domain (remainder filled in from reference TRBV7-2 and TRBJ1-1): GAGVSQSPSNKVTEKGKDVELRCDPISGHTALYWYRQSLGQGLEFLIYFQGNSAPDKSGLPSDRFSAERTGGSVSTLTIQRTQQEDSAVYLCASSSSKGTYSAEAFFGQGTRLTVV.

The CDR3 loop is CASSSASSPPYEQYF. CDR3 nucleotides: TGTGCCAGCAGCTCGGCTTCCTCGCCTCCCTACGAGCAGTACTTC. The rearrangement links TRBV7-9 to TRBJ2-7; no definite D call. In germline, CDR1 is SEHNR, CDR2 FQNEAQ (reference sequence). With 4 bases removed from V and 2 bases from J, the gap between germline ends came to 15 bases. The CDR3 runs to 15 residues.

This chain uses TRBV6-1 with TRBJ1-5; unclear D gene. There are 14 residues in the CDR3. Germline V lookup: CDR1 MNHNS, CDR2 SASEGT. V was trimmed by 1 base and J by 11 bases, leaving 15 bases between them. CDR3 sequence reads: CASSEERASLSQHF. In DNA form, the CDR3 reads TGTGCCAGCAGTGAAGAAAGGGCCTCGCTCTCCCAGCATTTT.

The genes are TRBV19 and TRBJ2-1, with 9 bases fitting TRBD2. CDR1 and CDR2 from the germline V gene are LNHDA and SQIVND (reference sequence). Trimming cost V 6 bases and J 3 bases; bases outside gene matches: 6. The length of the CDR3 is 15 residues. The CDR3 sequence: CASSIGLARYNEQFF. The CDR3 bases are TGTGCCAGTAGCATCGGACTAGCGCGCTACAATGAGCAGTTCTTC. Looking up the rest from reference TRBV19 and TRBJ2-1 gives the full variable domain: DGGITQSPKYLFRKEGQNVTLSCEQNLNHDAMYWYRQDPGQGLRLIYYSQIVNDFQKGDIAEGYSVSREKKESFPLTVTSAQKNPTAFYLCASSIGLARYNEQFFGPGTRLTVL.

V and J are TRBV5-6 and TRBJ2-1, with 9 bases fitting TRBD1. The CDR3 contains 16 residues. Looked up from germline, CDR1 is SGHDT and CDR2 is YYEEEE. The V segment lost 1 base and the J segment 7 bases; nucleotides outside the gene matches: 9. The CDR3 nucleotides read TGTGCCAGCAGCTTGTCTCCCGGGACAGGGTTTAATGAGCAGTTCTTC. Its translation: CASSLSPGTGFNEQFF.